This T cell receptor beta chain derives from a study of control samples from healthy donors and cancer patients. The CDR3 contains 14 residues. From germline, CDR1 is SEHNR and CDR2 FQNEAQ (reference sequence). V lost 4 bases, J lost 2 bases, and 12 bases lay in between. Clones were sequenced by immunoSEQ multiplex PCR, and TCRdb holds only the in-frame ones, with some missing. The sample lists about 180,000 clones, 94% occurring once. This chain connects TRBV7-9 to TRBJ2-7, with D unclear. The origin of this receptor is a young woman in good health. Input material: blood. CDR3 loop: CASSSGSLTYEQYF. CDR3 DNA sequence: TGTGCCAGCAGCTCGGGCAGCCTCACCTACGAGCAGTACTTC.